Listed below are T cell receptor beta chains from one sample, sequenced in a study of molecular identifiers for immune sequencing clone quantification. TCRdb redid the calling of the PCR reads with MiXCR, one entry per CDR3 protein. The data show 90,000 or so distinct CDR3 sequences, roughly a fifth seen once. Source material: naive CD8+ T cells from blood, with Jurkat cell RNA spiked in. The receptor source for this set is a human donor in good health. Some libraries in this study had Jurkat cell RNA spiked in. Each CDR3 is given with its conserved first and last residue. A D gene is named only where the DNA matches it firmly. Clone size is stated in some rows and not others, as once, few, many or a class when expanded.

j_call	d_call	clone_size	v_call	cdr3_nt	cdr3_aa
TRBJ1-4	NA	NA	TRBV14	TGTGCCAGCAGCCCGGGACGGACCCTATCCAGACTGTTTTTT	CASSPGRTLSRLFF
TRBJ2-3	TRBD2	few	TRBV7-9	TGTGCCAGCAGCGCAACTAGCGGGATTACAGATACGCAGTATTTT	CASSATSGITDTQYF
TRBJ1-2	NA	many	TRBV5-3	TGTGCCAGCACCCCTGACGTGGACAGCTTTTTTGGCTACACCTTC	CASTPDVDSFFGYTF
TRBJ2-3	NA	NA	TRBV30	TGTGCCTGGGGACGAGGGAACACAGATACGCAGTATTTT	CAWGRGNTDTQYF
TRBJ2-7	TRBD2	many	TRBV4-1	TGCGCCAGCAGCCAAGAGGTGATAGCGGGGGGACCGAGCTCCTACGAGCAGTACTTC	CASSQEVIAGGPSSYEQYF
TRBJ2-1	TRBD1	few	TRBV6-5	TGTGTCAGCAGCCGACAGGGGGTAAACAATGAGCAGTTCTTC	CVSSRQGVNNEQFF
TRBJ1-1	TRBD1	NA	TRBV30	TGTGCCTGGGGCCCAGGGGGTCTGATGAACACTGAAGCTTTCTTT	CAWGPGGLMNTEAFF
TRBJ2-3	NA	many	TRBV20-1	TGCAGTGCTACGGCCGGAGGCAAGCATCTACAACGAGATACGCAGTATTTT	CSATAGGKHLQRDTQYF
TRBJ1-1	TRBD1	many	TRBV6-6	TGTGCCAGCAGTCCACAGGGGGAGGGCACTGAAGCTTTCTTT	CASSPQGEGTEAFF
TRBJ2-2	NA	many	TRBV6-5	TGTGCCAGCAGTCTCGGGACCCACACCGGGGAGCTGTTTTTT	CASSLGTHTGELFF
TRBJ2-3	NA	NA	TRBV27	TGTGCCAGCAGTATGGGTGCGGAGATTAGCACAGATACGCAGTATTTT	CASSMGAEISTDTQYF
TRBJ2-1	TRBD2	few	TRBV6-5	TGTGCCAGCAGTTACCTAGCGGGGAACAATGAGCAGTTCTTC	CASSYLAGNNEQFF
TRBJ2-3	TRBD2	many	TRBV20-1	TGCAGTGCTAGACCTGGGAGAGGACTAGCGGCCAACACAGATACGCAGTATTTT	CSARPGRGLAANTDTQYF
TRBJ2-1	NA	many	TRBV7-8	TGTGCCAGCAGCTCCCCAGGGAAAGGGCCCAATGAGCAGTTCTTC	CASSSPGKGPNEQFF
TRBJ1-2	NA	few	TRBV30	TGTGCCTGGAGTGTACTAATTGACAGCGTCAACTATGGCTACACCTTC	CAWSVLIDSVNYGYTF
TRBJ2-5	NA	many	TRBV20-1	TGCAGTGCTAGAGATCCATGGACAGCCAACCAAGAGACCCAGTACTTC	CSARDPWTANQETQYF
TRBJ2-5	NA	few	TRBV15	TGTGCCACCAGCAGACCAGGAGTTCAAGAGACCCAGTACTTC	CATSRPGVQETQYF
TRBJ2-3	TRBD2	many	TRBV7-6	TGTGCCAGCAGCTTACTTCGGGGGGGCACAGATACGCAGTATTTT	CASSLLRGGTDTQYF
TRBJ2-5	TRBD1	many	TRBV5-6	TGTGCCAGCAGCTCATTGACAGGGACGGAGACCCAGTACTTC	CASSSLTGTETQYF